A selection of T cell receptor beta chains follows, all from one sample in a study of blood T cell repertoires in COVID-19. Profiling relied on immunoSEQ multiplex PCR, and the TCRdb table lists in-frame clones only, not all of them. Altogether under 500,000 clones are present, about 90% being singletons, with the ten largest covering almost 2%. The source material was PBMCs or T cells enriched from blood (not recorded which). The receptors here all came from a woman aged 18-35 years with acute COVID-19. The CDR3 runs from the conserved cysteine through the conserved F or W. Fields, in order: D gene, J gene, V gene, CDR3 protein. The D gene is left open where the match is weak.

d_call: -; j_call: TRBJ2-5; v_call: TRBV7-2; cdr3_aa: CASSPGETQYF
d_call: -; j_call: TRBJ2-2; v_call: TRBV7-3; cdr3_aa: CASSFGTGELFF
d_call: -; j_call: TRBJ1-5; v_call: TRBV28; cdr3_aa: CASWPVGGQPQHF
d_call: TRBD1; j_call: TRBJ1-4; v_call: TRBV5-4; cdr3_aa: CASSSGQGWREKLFF
d_call: TRBD1; j_call: TRBJ2-1; v_call: TRBV14; cdr3_aa: CASSQTTGYINEQFF
d_call: -; j_call: TRBJ2-1; v_call: TRBV9; cdr3_aa: CASSGSITDNEQFF
d_call: -; j_call: TRBJ1-5; v_call: TRBV9; cdr3_aa: CASSVEGWSNQPQHF
d_call: TRBD1; j_call: TRBJ1-2; v_call: TRBV28; cdr3_aa: CASSLSGTGAYNYGYTF
d_call: -; j_call: TRBJ2-7; v_call: TRBV6-5; cdr3_aa: CASSYATATYEQYF
d_call: -; j_call: TRBJ1-3; v_call: TRBV11-2; cdr3_aa: CASSKYTGSGNTIYF
d_call: -; j_call: TRBJ2-1; v_call: TRBV6-1; cdr3_aa: CASSESLYPNEQFF
d_call: -; j_call: TRBJ2-2; v_call: TRBV19; cdr3_aa: CASSIPGGGRELFF
d_call: TRBD1; j_call: TRBJ1-2; v_call: TRBV6-5; cdr3_aa: CASRETGANYGYTF
d_call: TRBD1; j_call: TRBJ2-7; v_call: TRBV11-2; cdr3_aa: CASSPTSGTGLHEQYF
d_call: -; j_call: TRBJ1-6; v_call: TRBV11-3; cdr3_aa: CASSLLGRNSPLHF
d_call: -; j_call: TRBJ1-2; v_call: TRBV11-2; cdr3_aa: CASEGGGSANYGYTF
d_call: -; j_call: TRBJ2-2; v_call: TRBV28; cdr3_aa: CASRQAPGELFF
d_call: -; j_call: TRBJ2-1; v_call: TRBV9; cdr3_aa: CASSKSTTGNEQFF
d_call: -; j_call: TRBJ1-6; v_call: TRBV5-1; cdr3_aa: CASSLDVQAAPLHF
d_call: -; j_call: TRBJ1-3; v_call: TRBV7-9; cdr3_aa: CASSPGTTGNTIYF
d_call: -; j_call: TRBJ2-7; v_call: TRBV10-1; cdr3_aa: CASSSSVESNEQYF
d_call: TRBD1; j_call: TRBJ1-3; v_call: TRBV19; cdr3_aa: CASKRQGTGNTIYF
d_call: TRBD1; j_call: TRBJ2-7; v_call: TRBV30; cdr3_aa: CAWSPTTGAYEQYF
d_call: TRBD2; j_call: TRBJ2-7; v_call: TRBV27; cdr3_aa: CASSPTSVADEQYF
d_call: TRBD1; j_call: TRBJ2-7; v_call: TRBV7-9; cdr3_aa: CASSSGQANYEQYF
d_call: TRBD2; j_call: TRBJ2-7; v_call: TRBV4-1; cdr3_aa: CASSRGLAGGPSYEQYF
d_call: -; j_call: TRBJ1-6; v_call: TRBV7-2; cdr3_aa: CASSFRQGTSPLHF
d_call: TRBD1; j_call: TRBJ1-1; v_call: TRBV9; cdr3_aa: CASSASDRANTEAFF
d_call: -; j_call: TRBJ1-4; v_call: TRBV7-2; cdr3_aa: CASSLVGLSSEKLFF
d_call: TRBD1; j_call: TRBJ1-5; v_call: TRBV28; cdr3_aa: CASSWTGKGNQPQHF
d_call: TRBD2; j_call: TRBJ2-1; v_call: TRBV5-1; cdr3_aa: CASWLDGTSGSNEQFF
d_call: -; j_call: TRBJ2-1; v_call: TRBV10-1; cdr3_aa: CASSETSKNEQFF
d_call: TRBD1; j_call: TRBJ2-4; v_call: TRBV6-5; cdr3_aa: CASGRDRGNIQYF
d_call: TRBD2; j_call: TRBJ2-2; v_call: TRBV9; cdr3_aa: CASSVGSGSTGELFF
d_call: -; j_call: TRBJ1-5; v_call: TRBV10-2; cdr3_aa: CASSASRQPQHF
d_call: -; j_call: TRBJ1-2; v_call: TRBV6-5; cdr3_aa: CASTLPGAGGGYTF
d_call: -; j_call: TRBJ2-7; v_call: TRBV6-5; cdr3_aa: CASSYSSRAFQYF
d_call: -; j_call: TRBJ2-1; v_call: TRBV28; cdr3_aa: CASGPRSYNEQFF
d_call: TRBD2; j_call: TRBJ2-5; v_call: TRBV7-9; cdr3_aa: CASSSNRDYGIETQYF
d_call: -; j_call: TRBJ1-3; v_call: TRBV7-2; cdr3_aa: CASSLEGGGTGNTIYF
d_call: TRBD1; j_call: TRBJ1-6; v_call: TRBV4-1; cdr3_aa: CASSHLPDRANSPLHF
d_call: TRBD2; j_call: TRBJ2-1; v_call: TRBV3-1/TRBV3-2; cdr3_aa: CASSQDPAGLAGLKFF
d_call: -; j_call: TRBJ2-2; v_call: TRBV10-3; cdr3_aa: CAISPSVDTGELFF
d_call: TRBD1; j_call: TRBJ2-7; v_call: TRBV5-5; cdr3_aa: CASSSGQGDPEQYF
d_call: TRBD2; j_call: TRBJ2-7; v_call: TRBV11-2; cdr3_aa: CASGLAGGYEQYF
d_call: TRBD1; j_call: TRBJ1-1; v_call: TRBV10-3; cdr3_aa: CAIRTTGEGAFF
d_call: -; j_call: TRBJ2-1; v_call: TRBV28; cdr3_aa: CASSLMAQGIATYNEQFF
d_call: TRBD1; j_call: TRBJ1-2; v_call: TRBV12-3/TRBV12-4; cdr3_aa: CASSRGQSYGYTF
d_call: TRBD1; j_call: TRBJ1-1; v_call: TRBV7-2; cdr3_aa: CASSEGTATMNTEAFF
d_call: -; j_call: TRBJ1-1; v_call: TRBV27; cdr3_aa: CASSLSREAFF